The 31 T cell receptor beta chains listed next were all sequenced from one sample in a study of technical replicates of blood from four donors (TCRdb year 2017). The library came from the immunoSEQ multiplex PCR assay. TCRdb retrieved this table from immuneACCESS and kept in-frame rearrangements only. Not all clones are present; in checked studies, unresolved V genes account for under half, and no reason is known for the remainder. The sample table shows tens of thousands of clones, and approximately 95% are seen once. The ten largest make up less than 0.3% of the sample. The sequenced sample was T cells isolated from PBMCs. These receptors were collected from a human donor in good health.

CDR3: CASSRPGQGASGNTIYF. As DNA, the CDR3 is TGTGCCAGCAGTCGACCGGGACAGGGCGCTTCTGGAAACACCATATATTTT. The chain carries TRBV27 and TRBJ1-3, with 9 bases that match TRBD1. Trimming removed 5 bases from V and 1 base from J; junction bases left unmatched: 9. CDR1 is MNHEY and CDR2 is SMNVEV in the germline V gene (reference sequence). The CDR3 loop spans 17 amino acids.

The rearrangement uses TRBV6-1 and TRBJ2-5; TRBD2 might be the D (6 bases). Germline V gives CDR1 MNHNS, CDR2 SASEGT. The CDR3 covers 14 residues. Between the trimmed V and J ends, which lost 3 bases and 5 bases, there was a span of 13 bases. The CDR3 DNA reads TGTGCCAGCAGTGAGGAGGGTTTCGGGGAGACCCAGTACTTC. Its protein product is CASSEEGFGETQYF.

The rearrangement links TRBV7-8 to TRBJ1-2; 7 bases agree with TRBD1. The ends lost 0 bases at V and 1 base at J; junction bases unmatched: 8. The CDR3 is 17 residues long. CDR1 is SGHVS, CDR2 FQNEAQ, per germline. Written as DNA, the CDR3 is TGTGCCAGCAGCTTAGCTATAACAGGGGACAGTAACTATGGCTACACCTTC. Its protein is CASSLAITGDSNYGYTF.

The rearrangement joins TRBV30 to TRBJ1-2; D is perhaps TRBD1 (5 bases). V lost 0 bases and J 4 bases, leaving 21 bases between the germline ends. The CDR3 loop spans 17 amino acids. Germline CDR1 GTSNPN, CDR2 SVGIG (reference sequence). The CDR3: CAWSVPGAVLVSYGYTF. Here the CDR3 DNA reads TGTGCCTGGAGTGTACCTGGGGCAGTCCTTGTTAGCTATGGCTACACCTTC.

The chain combines TRBV28 with TRBJ2-7; 9 bases are shared with TRBD2. J gave up 0 bases and V 8 bases, and 23 bases lay outside the gene matches. In germline, CDR1 is MDHEN, CDR2 SYDVKM. This CDR3 comprises 20 residues. As DNA, the CDR3 is TGTGCCAGCGCGCGAGGGGGTCTAGCGGGATTCATCGGGAGCTCCTACGAGCAGTACTTC. Protein sequence: CASARGGLAGFIGSSYEQYF.

The genes are TRBV7-8 and TRBJ1-1, with a tentative D call TRBD1 (6 bases). Germline V CDR1 and CDR2: SGHVS, FQNEAQ. This CDR3 is built from 12 residues. V dropped 0 bases and J dropped 10 bases, with 9 bases sitting between them. CDR3 in DNA: TGTGCCAGCAGCTTAGCGCGACAGGCAGCTTTCTTT. Its translation: CASSLARQAAFF. The full variable domain, its missing parts supplied by reference TRBV7-8 and TRBJ1-1, is GAGVSQSPRYKVAKRGQDVALRCDPISGHVSLFWYQQALGQGPEFLTYFQNEAQLDKSGLPSDRFFAERPEGSVSTLKIQRTQQEDSAVYLCASSLARQAAFFGQGTRLTVV.

In its sample, this clone was seen a few times. V gene TRBV7-3 combines with J gene TRBJ1-6, with 10 bases lining up with TRBD1. V gave up 2 bases and J gave up 9 bases; unmatched junction bases: 10. Germline CDR1 is SGHTA and CDR2 is FQGTGA. The CDR3 extends over 17 amino acids. Here the CDR3 DNA reads TGTGCCAGCAGCTTACTTCCGGGACAGGGGTTTGTTTCACCCCTCCACTTT. As protein: CASSLLPGQGFVSPLHF.

The gene calls are TRBV13 and TRBJ2-3; no clear D gene. The CDR3 runs to 13 residues. Germline loops: CDR1 PRHDT, CDR2 FYEKMQ (reference sequence). V lost 6 bases and J lost 1, with 8 bases in between. The CDR3 DNA sequence: TGTGCCAGCAGTCCCCAGGGCACAGATACGCAGTATTTT. Translated, it gives CASSPQGTDTQYF.

In regard to this clone: The same CDR3 can be traced to other DNA sequences in this sample. This chain connects TRBV5-1 to TRBJ2-7, with 8 bases lining up with TRBD2. Germline CDR1 is SGHRS and CDR2 is YFSETQ. Unmatched junction bases numbered 7, after V lost 1 base and J lost 4 bases. The CDR3 is made up of 15 amino acids. The chain's CDR3 is CASSLSSGSSYEQYF. CDR3 DNA sequence: TGCGCCAGCAGCTTGAGCAGCGGGAGTTCGTACGAGCAGTACTTC.

In DNA, the CDR3 is TGCGCCAGCAGCTTGGCGACGGGGGGGGGATACGAGCAGTACTTC. As protein: CASSLATGGGYEQYF. The chain has TRBV5-1 and TRBJ2-7, with 8 nucleotides matching TRBD2. Germline trimming cut 0 bases from V and 4 bases from J; bases unmatched to any gene: 6. Germline loops: CDR1 SGHRS, CDR2 YFSETQ. There are 15 residues in the CDR3.

The V and J genes are TRBV7-9 and TRBJ2-3; 11 positions match TRBD2. Trimming cost V 4 bases and J 3 bases; bases outside gene matches: 9. Germline V lookup: CDR1 SEHNR, CDR2 FQNEAQ (reference sequence). The CDR3 contains 17 residues. The CDR3 DNA is TGTGCCAGCAGCTACCCCTTAGCGGGGGGGCCGACAGATACGCAGTATTTT. Protein sequence: CASSYPLAGGPTDTQYF.

The V and J genes are TRBV4-1 and TRBJ1-2; 7 positions match TRBD1. Germline assignment: CDR1 MGHRA and CDR2 YSYEKL. Trimming cost V 1 base and J 4 bases; bases outside gene matches: 9. The length of the CDR3 is 16 residues. The DNA of the CDR3 is TGCGCCAGCAGCCAAGTCAGGGGGGCGCACGGCTATGGCTACACCTTC. Translated, it gives CASSQVRGAHGYGYTF.

This sequence joins TRBV6-1 and TRBJ1-5, with D perhaps TRBD1 (5 bases). CDR1 MNHNS and CDR2 SASEGT come from the germline V gene. V gave up 6 bases and J gave up 0 bases, with 6 bases separating them. This CDR3 is 13 amino acids long. This chain's CDR3 is CASSDSSNQPQHF. CDR3 in DNA: TGTGCCAGCAGCGACAGTAGCAATCAGCCCCAGCATTTT.

The chain is built from TRBV28 and TRBJ1-5, with D perhaps matching TRBD1 (5 bases). Trimming left V 2 bases short and J 0 bases short, with 14 bases between. Per the germline V gene, CDR1 is MDHEN and CDR2 is SYDVKM. The CDR3 runs 17 residues. The CDR3 loop is CASSLRQGAYSNQPQHF. In DNA, the CDR3 is TGTGCCAGCAGTTTAAGGCAGGGCGCCTATAGCAATCAGCCCCAGCATTTT.

The rearrangement uses TRBV28 and TRBJ2-3; the D is unclear. V was shortened by 8 bases and J by 2 bases, with 14 bases between the two germline ends. CDR3 size: 14 residues. Germline V gene lookup returns CDR1 MDHEN and CDR2 SYDVKM. In nucleotides, the CDR3 is TGTGCCAGCTTCTCTGGCCCTGTCACAGATACGCAGTATTTT. It is translated as CASFSGPVTDTQYF.

This rearrangement joins TRBV2 to TRBJ1-3; D is ambiguous. Trimming removed 7 bases from V and 0 bases from J, with 10 bases in between. The CDR3 is 14 residues long. Germline V CDR1 and CDR2: SNHLY, FYNNEI. The CDR3 DNA reads as TGTGCCAGCAAGAGACTCTACTCTGGAAACACCATATATTTT. Amino acid sequence: CASKRLYSGNTIYF.

This chain uses TRBV6-1 with TRBJ1-4, with TRBD1 matching over 9 bases. The CDR3 is made up of 15 amino acids. Unmatched junction bases numbered 6, after V lost 3 bases and J lost 7 bases. Germline loops: CDR1 MNHNS, CDR2 SASEGT. This CDR3 is CASSDTGTGTEKLFF. For the CDR3, the DNA is TGTGCCAGCAGTGACACCGGGACAGGGACTGAAAAACTGTTTTTT.

The V and J genes are TRBV30 and TRBJ2-1, with TRBD2 matching 7 bases. The CDR3 consists of 14 residues. V lost 3 bases and J lost 4; bases outside the gene matches: 6. Germline CDR1 reads GTSNPN; CDR2 reads SVGIG (reference sequence). The CDR3 nucleotides read TGTGCCTGGAGGGGTCTAGCGGCGTACAATGAGCAGTTCTTC. Residues: CAWRGLAAYNEQFF.

V gene TRBV7-8 combines with J gene TRBJ2-1; TRBD2 matches 12 bases. Germline CDR1 SGHVS, CDR2 FQNEAQ. The V gene end was trimmed by 3 bases and the J gene end by 6 bases; junction bases not matched to a gene: 12. The length of the CDR3 is 18 residues. CDR3 sequence: CASSFNAQLAGGGNEQFF. CDR3 in DNA: TGTGCCAGCAGCTTCAACGCCCAACTAGCGGGGGGCGGCAATGAGCAGTTCTTC.

The V and J genes are TRBV5-6 and TRBJ1-1; D gene ambiguous. The germline V gene encodes CDR1 SGHDT and CDR2 YYEEEE. Trimming pared 4 bases from V and 2 bases from J, leaving 6 bases between. The CDR3 is 12 residues long. CDR3 DNA sequence: TGTGCCAGCAGCCGTTTAAACACTGAAGCTTTCTTT. This translates into CASSRLNTEAFF.

J is TRBJ1-5 and V is TRBV7-9, with TRBD1 matching over 7 bases. This CDR3 spans 14 amino acids. V was pared by 5 bases and J by 4 bases, with 5 bases of the junction left unmatched. Germline V lookup: CDR1 SEHNR, CDR2 FQNEAQ (reference sequence). CDR3 amino acids: CASSPGQLNQPQHF. DNA for the CDR3: TGTGCCAGCAGCCCGGGACAGCTTAATCAGCCCCAGCATTTT.

CDR3 bases: TGTGCCAGCTCACCACCGGGGGGTAATCAGCCCCAGCATTTT. The encoded protein is CASSPPGGNQPQHF. This chain connects TRBV18 to TRBJ1-5; D is perhaps TRBD1 (5 bases). V gave up 0 bases and J gave up 4 bases, with 7 bases separating them. The CDR3 spans 14 residues. Germline CDR1 reads KGHSH; CDR2 reads LQKENI.

This clone turned up a few times. This chain uses TRBV19 with TRBJ2-2; 9 bases line up with TRBD1. The V gene's germline CDR1 is LNHDA and CDR2 SQIVND (reference sequence). The CDR3 sequence is 18 residues long. Germline trimming cut 3 bases from V and 8 bases from J; bases unmatched to any gene: 16. CDR3 in DNA: TGTGCCAGTAGTATTTTGGCGGCCGGGACAGGGTCCAGGGGGGAGCTGTTTTTT. Translating it yields CASSILAAGTGSRGELFF.

V usage is TRBV5-1 and J usage is TRBJ1-4; D may be TRBD1 (5 bases). Germline values: CDR1 SGHRS, CDR2 YFSETQ. V gave up 3 bases and J gave up 8 bases, with 17 bases separating them. The CDR3 runs 15 residues. CDR3 protein: CASSWGDGLEEKLFF. CDR3 DNA: TGCGCCAGCAGCTGGGGGGACGGACTGGAGGAAAAACTGTTTTTT.

The chain combines TRBV13 with TRBJ2-3; D is uncertain. V lost 5 bases and J lost 7, with 13 bases in between. The CDR3 is 13 amino acids. Per the germline V gene, CDR1 is PRHDT and CDR2 is FYEKMQ (reference sequence). This CDR3 reads CASSPLDSYTQYF. The CDR3 DNA sequence: TGTGCCAGCAGCCCCCTTGATAGTTATACGCAGTATTTT.

This clone was detected once. The J gene is TRBJ1-2, the V gene TRBV7-9; TRBD1 is a possible D gene (5 bases). V lost 5 bases to trimming and J lost 8 bases, with 12 bases between them. Germline CDR1 reads SEHNR; CDR2 reads FQNEAQ (reference sequence). This CDR3 contains 12 residues. The CDR3 nucleotides are TGTGCCAGCAGCGTGAGGCGGGACGGCTACACCTTC. It encodes CASSVRRDGYTF. The whole variable domain, remainder taken from reference TRBV7-9 and TRBJ1-2, is DTGVSQNPRHKITKRGQNVTFRCDPISEHNRLYWYRQTLGQGPEFLTYFQNEAQLEKSRLLSDRFSAERPKGSFSTLEIQRTEQGDSAMYLCASSVRRDGYTFGSGTRLTVV.

This clone was counted once. This chain links TRBV2 with TRBJ2-2, with D tentatively TRBD2 (6 bases). The V gene's germline CDR1 is SNHLY and CDR2 FYNNEI. V lost 6 bases and J 5 bases, leaving 10 bases between the germline ends. CDR3 length: 13 residues. The CDR3 reads CASRTEGTGELFF. The CDR3 region has the DNA TGTGCCAGCAGGACGGAGGGAACCGGGGAGCTGTTTTTT.

The chain links TRBV9 to TRBJ1-1, with 10 bases lining up with TRBD1. The CDR3 has 12 amino acids. With V trimmed by 9 bases and J by 4 bases, 3 bases remained unmatched. Germline V gene data show CDR1 as SGDLS and CDR2 as YYNGEE. CDR3 amino acids: CATGTGATEAFF. In nucleotides, the CDR3 is TGTGCCACCGGGACAGGGGCCACTGAAGCTTTCTTT.

V and J are TRBV14 and TRBJ2-3; the D gene is possibly TRBD1 (5 bases). In germline, CDR1 is SGHDN, CDR2 FVKESK. Deletions cut 3 bases from V and 4 bases from J, with 8 bases between. This CDR3 is built from 13 residues. The chain's CDR3 is CASSQTRADTQYF. The CDR3 bases are TGTGCCAGCAGCCAGACCAGGGCAGATACGCAGTATTTT.

V usage is TRBV29-1 and J usage is TRBJ2-3; tentative D call: TRBD1 (5 bases). The CDR3 is made up of 13 amino acids. The V gene's germline CDR1 is SQVTM and CDR2 ANQGSEA. Trimming took off 0 bases at V and 5 bases at J, with 9 bases between the two ends. CDR3 nucleotides: TGCAGCGTTGAAGAAGACAGCGAAGATACGCAGTATTTT. Amino acid sequence: CSVEEDSEDTQYF.

This sequence joins TRBV10-3 and TRBJ1-1; D gene uncertain. The germline V and J ends were trimmed by 6 bases and 0 bases, with 8 bases remaining between them. This CDR3 comprises 13 residues. Germline V gene lookup returns CDR1 ENHRY and CDR2 SYGVKD. The CDR3 spells CAIRAAVNTEAFF. CDR3 DNA sequence: TGTGCCATCAGGGCCGCAGTGAACACTGAAGCTTTCTTT.